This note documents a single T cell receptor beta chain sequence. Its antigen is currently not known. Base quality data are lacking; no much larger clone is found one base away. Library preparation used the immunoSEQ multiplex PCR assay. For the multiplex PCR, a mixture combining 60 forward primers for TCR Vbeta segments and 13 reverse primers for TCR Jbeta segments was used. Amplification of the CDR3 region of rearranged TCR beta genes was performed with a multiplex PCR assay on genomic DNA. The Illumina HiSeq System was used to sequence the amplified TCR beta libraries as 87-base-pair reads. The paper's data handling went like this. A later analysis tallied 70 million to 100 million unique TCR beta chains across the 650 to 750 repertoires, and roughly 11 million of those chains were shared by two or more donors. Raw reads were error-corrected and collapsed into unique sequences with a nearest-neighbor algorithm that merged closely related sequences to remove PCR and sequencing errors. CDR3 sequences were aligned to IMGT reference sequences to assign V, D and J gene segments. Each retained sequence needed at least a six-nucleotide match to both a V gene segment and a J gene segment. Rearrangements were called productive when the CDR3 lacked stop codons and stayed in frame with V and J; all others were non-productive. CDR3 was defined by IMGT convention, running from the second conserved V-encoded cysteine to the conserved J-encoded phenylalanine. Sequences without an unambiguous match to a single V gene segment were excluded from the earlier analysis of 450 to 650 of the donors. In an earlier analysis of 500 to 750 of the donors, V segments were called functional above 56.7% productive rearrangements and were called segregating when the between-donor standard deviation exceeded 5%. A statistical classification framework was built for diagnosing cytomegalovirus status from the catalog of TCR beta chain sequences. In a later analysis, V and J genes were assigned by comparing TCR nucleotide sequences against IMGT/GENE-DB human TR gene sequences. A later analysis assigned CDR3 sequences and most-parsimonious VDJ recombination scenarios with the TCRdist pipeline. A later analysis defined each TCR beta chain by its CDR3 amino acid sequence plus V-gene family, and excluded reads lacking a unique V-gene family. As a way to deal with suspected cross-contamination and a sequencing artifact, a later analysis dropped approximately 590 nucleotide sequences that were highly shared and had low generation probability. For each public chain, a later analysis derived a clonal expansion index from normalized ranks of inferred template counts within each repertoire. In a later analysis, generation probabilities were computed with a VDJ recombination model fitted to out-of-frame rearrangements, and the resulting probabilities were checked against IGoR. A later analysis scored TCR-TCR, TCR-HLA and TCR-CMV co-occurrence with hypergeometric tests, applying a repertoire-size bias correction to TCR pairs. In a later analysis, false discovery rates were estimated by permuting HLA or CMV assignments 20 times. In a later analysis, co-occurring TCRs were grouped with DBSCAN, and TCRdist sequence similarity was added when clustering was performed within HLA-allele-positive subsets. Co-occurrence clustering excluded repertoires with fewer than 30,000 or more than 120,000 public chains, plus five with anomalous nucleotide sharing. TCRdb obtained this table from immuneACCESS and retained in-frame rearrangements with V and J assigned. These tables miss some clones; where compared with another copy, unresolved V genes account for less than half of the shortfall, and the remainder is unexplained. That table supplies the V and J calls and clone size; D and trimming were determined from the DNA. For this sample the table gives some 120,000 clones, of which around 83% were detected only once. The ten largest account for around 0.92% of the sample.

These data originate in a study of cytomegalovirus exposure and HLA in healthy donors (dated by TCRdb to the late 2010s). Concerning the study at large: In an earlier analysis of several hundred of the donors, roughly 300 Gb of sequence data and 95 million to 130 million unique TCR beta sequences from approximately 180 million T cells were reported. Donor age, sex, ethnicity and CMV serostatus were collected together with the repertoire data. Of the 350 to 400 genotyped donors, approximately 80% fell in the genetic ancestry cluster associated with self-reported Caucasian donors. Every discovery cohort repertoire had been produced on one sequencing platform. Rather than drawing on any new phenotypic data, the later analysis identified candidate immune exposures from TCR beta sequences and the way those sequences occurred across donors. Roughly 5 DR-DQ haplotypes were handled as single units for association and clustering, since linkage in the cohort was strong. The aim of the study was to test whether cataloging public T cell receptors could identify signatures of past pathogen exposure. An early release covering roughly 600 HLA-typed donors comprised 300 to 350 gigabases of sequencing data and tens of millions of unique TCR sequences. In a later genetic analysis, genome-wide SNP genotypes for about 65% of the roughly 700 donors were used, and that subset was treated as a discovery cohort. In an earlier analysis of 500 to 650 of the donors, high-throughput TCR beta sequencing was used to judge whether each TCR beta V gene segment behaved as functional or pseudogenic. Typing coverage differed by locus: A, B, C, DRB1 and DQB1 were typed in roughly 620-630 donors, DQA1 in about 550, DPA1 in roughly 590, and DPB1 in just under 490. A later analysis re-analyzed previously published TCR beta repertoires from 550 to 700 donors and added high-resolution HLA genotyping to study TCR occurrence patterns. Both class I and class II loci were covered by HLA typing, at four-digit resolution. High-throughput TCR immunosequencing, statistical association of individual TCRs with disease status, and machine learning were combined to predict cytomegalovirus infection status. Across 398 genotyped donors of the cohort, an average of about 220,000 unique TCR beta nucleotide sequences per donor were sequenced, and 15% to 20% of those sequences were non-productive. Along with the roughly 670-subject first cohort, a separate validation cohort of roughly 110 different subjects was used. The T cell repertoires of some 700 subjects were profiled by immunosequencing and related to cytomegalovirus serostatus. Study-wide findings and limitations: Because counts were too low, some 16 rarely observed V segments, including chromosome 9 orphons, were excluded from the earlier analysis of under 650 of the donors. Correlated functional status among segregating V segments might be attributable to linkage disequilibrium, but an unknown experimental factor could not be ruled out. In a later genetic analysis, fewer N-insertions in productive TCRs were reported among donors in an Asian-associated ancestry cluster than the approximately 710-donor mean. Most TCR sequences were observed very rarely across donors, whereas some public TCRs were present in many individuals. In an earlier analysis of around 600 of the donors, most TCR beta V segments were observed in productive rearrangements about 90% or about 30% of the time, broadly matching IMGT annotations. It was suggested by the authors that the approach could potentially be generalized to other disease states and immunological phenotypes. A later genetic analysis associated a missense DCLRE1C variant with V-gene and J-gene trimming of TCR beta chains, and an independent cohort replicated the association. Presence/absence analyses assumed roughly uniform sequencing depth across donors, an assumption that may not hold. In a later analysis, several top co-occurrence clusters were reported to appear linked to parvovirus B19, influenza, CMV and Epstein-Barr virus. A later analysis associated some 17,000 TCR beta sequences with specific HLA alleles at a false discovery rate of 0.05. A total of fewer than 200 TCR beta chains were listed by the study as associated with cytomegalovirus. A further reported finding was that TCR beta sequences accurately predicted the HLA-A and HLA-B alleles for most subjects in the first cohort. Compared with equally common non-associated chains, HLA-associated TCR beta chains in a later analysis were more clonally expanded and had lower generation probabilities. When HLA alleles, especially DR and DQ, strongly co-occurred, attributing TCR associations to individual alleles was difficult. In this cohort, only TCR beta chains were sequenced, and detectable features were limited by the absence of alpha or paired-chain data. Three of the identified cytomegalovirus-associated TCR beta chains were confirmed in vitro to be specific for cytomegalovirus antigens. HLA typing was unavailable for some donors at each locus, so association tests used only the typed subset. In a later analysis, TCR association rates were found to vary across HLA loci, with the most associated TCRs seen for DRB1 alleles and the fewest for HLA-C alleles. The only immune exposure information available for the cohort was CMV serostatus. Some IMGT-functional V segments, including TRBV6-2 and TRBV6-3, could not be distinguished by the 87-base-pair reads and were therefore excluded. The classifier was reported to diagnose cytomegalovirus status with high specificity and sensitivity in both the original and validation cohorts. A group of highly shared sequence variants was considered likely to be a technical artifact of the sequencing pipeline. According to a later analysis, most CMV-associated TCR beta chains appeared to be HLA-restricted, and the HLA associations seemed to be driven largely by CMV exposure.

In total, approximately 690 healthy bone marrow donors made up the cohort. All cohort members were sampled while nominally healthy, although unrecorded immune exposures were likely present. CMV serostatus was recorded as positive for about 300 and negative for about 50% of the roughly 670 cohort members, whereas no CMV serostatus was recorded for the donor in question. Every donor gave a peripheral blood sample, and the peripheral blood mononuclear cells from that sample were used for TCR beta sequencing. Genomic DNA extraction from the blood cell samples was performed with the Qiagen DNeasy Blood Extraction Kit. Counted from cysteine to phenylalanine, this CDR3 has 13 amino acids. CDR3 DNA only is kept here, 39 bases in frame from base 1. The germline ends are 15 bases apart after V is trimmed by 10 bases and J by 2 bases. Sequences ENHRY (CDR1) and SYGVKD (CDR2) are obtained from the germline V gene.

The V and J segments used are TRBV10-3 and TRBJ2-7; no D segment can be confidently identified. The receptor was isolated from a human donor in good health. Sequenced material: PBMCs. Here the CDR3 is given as CATLKPQPYEQYF. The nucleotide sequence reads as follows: TGTGCCACCCTCAAGCCCCAACCCTACGAGCAGTACTTC.